Presented here are 15 T cell receptor beta chains from one specimen sequenced in a study of OX40 agonist ivuxolimab in advanced cancers. TCRdb's table, derived via immunoSEQ multiplex PCR, lists solely in-frame clones and lacks some. The sample lists more than 60,000 clones, approximately 83% occurring once. Specimen: CD4+ or CD8+ T cells sorted from blood, collected in a trial of the OX40 agonist ivuxolimab. These receptors were collected from an adult with an advanced solid tumor such as melanoma, head and neck, liver or kidney cancer.

The chain joins TRBV7-9 to TRBJ1-4, with D tentatively TRBD1 (6 bases). This CDR3 region has 19 residues. The V end lost 0 bases, the J end lost 1 base, and 18 bases lay between the germline ends. CDR1 and CDR2 (germline): SEHNR, FQNEAQ (reference sequence). CDR3 region: CASSLARAGGPRTNEKLFF. CDR3 DNA: TGTGCCAGCAGCTTAGCAAGGGCCGGGGGCCCTCGAACTAATGAAAAACTGTTTTTT.

The V and J genes are TRBV10-3 and TRBJ1-5; 9 nucleotides align to TRBD1. CDR3 length: 14 amino acids. CDR1 is ENHRY, CDR2 SYGVKD, per germline. V lost 5 bases to trimming and J lost 7 bases; unmatched junction nucleotides: 6. CDR3 region: CAISPSTGGQPQHF. Here the CDR3 DNA reads TGTGCCATCAGTCCCTCGACAGGGGGGCAGCCCCAGCATTTT.

The CDR3, as DNA: TGTGCCAGCAGTACCTCTAGCACAGATACGCAGTATTTT. Encoded protein: CASSTSSTDTQYF. This sequence joins TRBV27 and TRBJ2-3; D is undetermined. The CDR3 consists of 13 residues. CDR1 is MNHEY and CDR2 is SMNVEV in the germline V gene (reference sequence). Deletions cut 5 bases from V and 0 bases from J, with 6 bases between.

This chain connects TRBV7-2 to TRBJ2-7, with 8 nucleotides matching TRBD2. V shed 1 base and J 2 bases; nucleotides not matched to a gene: 4. Germline V gene data show CDR1 as SGHTA and CDR2 as FQGNSA. The CDR3 length is 15 residues. Written as DNA, the CDR3 is TGTGCCAGCAGCTTAGAGCCGGGGGGGCCCTACGAGCAGTACTTC. It translates to CASSLEPGGPYEQYF.

This clone is a singleton in its sample. The chain links TRBV27 to TRBJ1-2, with 9 nucleotides matching TRBD1. Germline CDR1 reads MNHEY; CDR2 reads SMNVEV (reference sequence). The J segment lost 8 bases and the V segment lost 6 bases, leaving 10 bases of the junction unmatched. The CDR3 totals 14 residues. Here the CDR3 reads CASRLQTTGGGYTF. The CDR3 DNA follows: TGTGCCAGCAGACTTCAAACAACAGGGGGCGGCTACACCTTC.

The J gene is TRBJ2-7, the V gene TRBV5-6; tentatively, D is TRBD1 (5 bases). The CDR3 spans 15 residues. Trimming removed 3 bases at V and 2 bases at J, with 15 bases between. The germline gives CDR1 SGHDT, CDR2 YYEEEE. CDR3 in amino acids: CASSSVTATPYEQYF. The CDR3 DNA reads TGTGCCAGCAGCTCGGTGACAGCTACGCCCTACGAGCAGTACTTC.

This clone came up once. The rearrangement links TRBV7-2 to TRBJ1-6; D remains ambiguous. Germline V gene data show CDR1 as SGHTA and CDR2 as FQGNSA. V was pared by 0 bases and J by 12 bases, with 6 bases between. The CDR3 has 12 residues. The CDR3 loop is CASSLANLPLHF. The CDR3 DNA is TGTGCCAGCAGCTTAGCGAATCTACCCCTCCACTTT.

The V call is TRBV4-2, the J call TRBJ2-1; D could derive from TRBD1 or TRBD2 (6 bases each). Germline values: CDR1 LGHNA, CDR2 YNFKEQ. The CDR3 consists of 14 residues. Trimming pared 3 bases from V and 3 bases from J, leaving 9 bases between. CDR3 sequence: CASSQEGDYNEQFF. The CDR3 DNA is TGTGCCAGCAGCCAGGAGGGGGACTACAATGAGCAGTTCTTC.

Details on this clone: Other DNA sequences in this specimen translate into the identical CDR3. The chain combines TRBV18 with TRBJ1-6, with TRBD1 as a possible D gene (6 bases). The CDR3 is 14 amino acids. Germline assignment: CDR1 KGHSH and CDR2 LQKENI. Trimming stripped 2 bases from V and 7 bases from J, with 9 bases between. CDR3 DNA: TGTGCCAGCTCACCAGGAGGGGGGAATTCACCCCTCCACTTT. Protein sequence: CASSPGGGNSPLHF.

The gene calls are TRBV5-1 and TRBJ2-1, with 8 bases aligning to TRBD2. V shed 7 bases and J 1 base; nucleotides not matched to a gene: 10. The CDR3 totals 16 residues. Germline V gives CDR1 SGHRS, CDR2 YFSETQ. The CDR3 region is CASSPAGGASYNEQFF. In DNA form, the CDR3 reads TGCGCCAGCTCCCCGGCGGGGGGCGCGTCCTACAATGAGCAGTTCTTC.

In nucleotides, the CDR3 is TGTGCCAGCAGTTTGGAGGGGGTGGGCTATGGCTACACCTTC. Protein sequence: CASSLEGVGYGYTF. V usage is TRBV28 and J usage is TRBJ1-2, with D perhaps matching TRBD1 (6 bases). The CDR3 loop spans 14 amino acids. The V end lost 3 bases, the J end lost 4 bases, and 12 bases lay between the germline ends. In germline, CDR1 is MDHEN, CDR2 SYDVKM.

This clone has a handful of counts. V and J are TRBV7-2 and TRBJ1-3; TRBD1 aligns across 8 bases. The CDR3 runs to 18 residues. Germline CDR1 is SGHTA and CDR2 is FQGNSA. V was pared by 1 base and J by 0 bases, with 8 bases of the junction left unmatched. The DNA for the CDR3 is TGTGCCAGCAGCTTAGGTCCCCAGGGGGCCTTCTCTGGAAACACCATATATTTT. Translated, it gives CASSLGPQGAFSGNTIYF. Supplemented by reference TRBV7-2 and TRBJ1-3, the full variable domain reads GAGVSQSPSNKVTEKGKDVELRCDPISGHTALYWYRQSLGQGLEFLIYFQGNSAPDKSGLPSDRFSAERTGGSVSTLTIQRTQQEDSAVYLCASSLGPQGAFSGNTIYFGEGSWLTVV.

This clone was observed a handful of times. Within the sample, other DNA sequences also encode this same CDR3. This chain links TRBV5-1 with TRBJ2-3, with D unclear. The V and J ends lost 0 bases and 2 bases respectively, with 7 bases between them. The CDR3 loop spans 14 amino acids. Germline lookup yields CDR1 SGHRS and CDR2 YFSETQ. Written as DNA, the CDR3 is TGCGCCAGCAGCTTGGGGCAGACCACAGATACGCAGTATTTT. This sequence encodes CASSLGQTTDTQYF. Using reference TRBV5-1 and TRBJ2-3 for the parts outside the CDR3, the full variable domain is KAGVTQTPRYLIKTRGQQVTLSCSPISGHRSVSWYQQTPGQGLQFLFEYFSETQRNKGNFPGRFSGRQFSNSRSEMNVSTLELGDSALYLCASSLGQTTDTQYFGPGTRLTVL.

This clone was counted a single time. CDR3 nucleotides: TGTGCCAGCAGTACACAGGGAACGGGAGGCTACACCTTC. Residues: CASSTQGTGGYTF. The chain joins TRBV6-5 to TRBJ1-2; D is possibly TRBD1 (6 bases). CDR3 length: 13 amino acids. V dropped 5 bases and J dropped 8 bases, with 15 bases sitting between them. Germline V lookup: CDR1 MNHEY, CDR2 SVGAGI.

The chain carries TRBV28 and TRBJ1-5; the D gene is possibly TRBD1 (5 bases). Germline V gene lookup returns CDR1 MDHEN and CDR2 SYDVKM. CDR3 length: 15 amino acids. The V end lost 3 bases, the J end lost 4 bases, and 13 bases lay between the germline ends. CDR3 DNA: TGTGCCAGCAGTTTGGGGGGACCTAGAAATCAGCCCCAGCATTTT. It encodes CASSLGGPRNQPQHF.